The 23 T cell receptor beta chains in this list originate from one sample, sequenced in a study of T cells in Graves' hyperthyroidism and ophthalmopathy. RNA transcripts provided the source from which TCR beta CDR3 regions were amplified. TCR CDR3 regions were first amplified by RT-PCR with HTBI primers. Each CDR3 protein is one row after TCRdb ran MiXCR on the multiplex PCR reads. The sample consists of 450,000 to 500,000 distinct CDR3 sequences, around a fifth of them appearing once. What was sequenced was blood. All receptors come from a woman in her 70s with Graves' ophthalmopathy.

CDR3 DNA sequence: TGCAGTGCTAGGGTCGACAGGCCCGCTTTGATAGGGGGCTACACCTTC. As protein: CSARVDRPALIGGYTF. This chain links TRBV20-1 with TRBJ1-2; D may be TRBD1 (6 bases). CDR3 size: 16 residues. In germline, CDR1 is DFQATT, CDR2 SNEGSKA (reference sequence). The V end lost 3 bases, the J end lost 8 bases, and 25 bases lay between the germline ends.

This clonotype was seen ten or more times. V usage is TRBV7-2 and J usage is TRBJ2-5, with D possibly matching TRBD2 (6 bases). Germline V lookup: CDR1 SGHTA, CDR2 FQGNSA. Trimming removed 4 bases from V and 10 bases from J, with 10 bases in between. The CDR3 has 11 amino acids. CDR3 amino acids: CASSSGGDQYF. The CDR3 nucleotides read TGTGCCAGCAGCTCCGGAGGGGACCAGTACTTC.

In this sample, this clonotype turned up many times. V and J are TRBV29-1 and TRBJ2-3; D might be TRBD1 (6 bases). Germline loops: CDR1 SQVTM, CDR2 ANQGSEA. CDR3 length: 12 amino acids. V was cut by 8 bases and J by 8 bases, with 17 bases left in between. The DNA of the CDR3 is TGCAGCCTCGAACTAGGGGGAGCTACGCAGTATTTT. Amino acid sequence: CSLELGGATQYF.

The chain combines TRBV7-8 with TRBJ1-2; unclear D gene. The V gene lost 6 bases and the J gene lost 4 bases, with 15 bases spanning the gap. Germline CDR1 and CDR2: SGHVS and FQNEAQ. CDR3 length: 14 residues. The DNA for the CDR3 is TGTGCCAGCAGTTCCCGGGCTAGGTCCTATGGCTACACCTTC. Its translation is CASSSRARSYGYTF. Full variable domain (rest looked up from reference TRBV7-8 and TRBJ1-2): GAGVSQSPRYKVAKRGQDVALRCDPISGHVSLFWYQQALGQGPEFLTYFQNEAQLDKSGLPSDRFFAERPEGSVSTLKIQRTQQEDSAVYLCASSSRARSYGYTFGSGTRLTVV.

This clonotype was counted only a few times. The CDR3 is CSARPPREGLRETQYF. CDR3 DNA: TGCAGTGCTAGACCTCCGAGGGAGGGCTTGAGGGAGACCCAGTACTTC. V gene TRBV20-1 combines with J gene TRBJ2-5; 7 bases map to TRBD2. V was clipped by 2 bases and J by 5 bases; unmatched bases: 14. CDR1 DFQATT and CDR2 SNEGSKA come from the germline V gene (reference sequence). The CDR3 contains 16 residues.

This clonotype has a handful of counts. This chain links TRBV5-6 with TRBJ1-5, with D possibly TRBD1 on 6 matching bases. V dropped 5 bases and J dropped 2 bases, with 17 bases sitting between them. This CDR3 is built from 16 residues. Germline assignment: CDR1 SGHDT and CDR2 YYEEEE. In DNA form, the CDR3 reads TGTGCCAGCAGTACTAGGGGGGAGGCGCGCAATCAGCCCCAGCATTTT. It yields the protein CASSTRGEARNQPQHF.

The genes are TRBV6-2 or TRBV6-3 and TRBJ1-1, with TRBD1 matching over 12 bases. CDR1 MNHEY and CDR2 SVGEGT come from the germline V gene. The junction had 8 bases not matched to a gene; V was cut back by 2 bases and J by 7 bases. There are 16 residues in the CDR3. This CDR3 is CASSYPRDRGRFEAFF. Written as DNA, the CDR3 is TGTGCCAGCAGTTACCCTCGGGACAGGGGGCGATTTGAAGCTTTCTTT.

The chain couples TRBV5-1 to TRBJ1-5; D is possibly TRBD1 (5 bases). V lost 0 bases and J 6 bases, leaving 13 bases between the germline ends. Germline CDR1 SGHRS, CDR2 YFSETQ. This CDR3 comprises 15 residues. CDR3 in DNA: TGCGCCAGCAGCTTGGGATTCCGGGACGGTCAGCCCCAGCATTTT. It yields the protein CASSLGFRDGQPQHF.

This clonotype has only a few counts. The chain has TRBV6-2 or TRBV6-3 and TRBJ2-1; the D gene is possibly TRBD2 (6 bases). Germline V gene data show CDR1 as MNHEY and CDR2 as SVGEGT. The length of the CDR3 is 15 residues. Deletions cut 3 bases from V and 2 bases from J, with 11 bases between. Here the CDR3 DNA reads TGTGCCAGCAGTTATGGGACTCCAGCCTACAATGAGCAGTTCTTC. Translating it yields CASSYGTPAYNEQFF.

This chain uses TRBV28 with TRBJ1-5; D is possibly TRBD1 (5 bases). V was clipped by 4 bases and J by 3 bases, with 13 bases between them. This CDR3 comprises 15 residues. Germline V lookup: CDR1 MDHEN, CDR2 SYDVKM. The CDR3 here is CASSSGRQPNQPQHF. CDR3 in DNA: TGTGCCAGCAGTTCGGGGAGACAGCCCAATCAGCCCCAGCATTTT.

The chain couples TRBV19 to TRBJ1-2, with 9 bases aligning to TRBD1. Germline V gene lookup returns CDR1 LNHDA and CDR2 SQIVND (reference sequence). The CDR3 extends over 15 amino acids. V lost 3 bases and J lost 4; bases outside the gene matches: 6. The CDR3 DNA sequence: TGTGCCAGTAGTATTAGGACAGGGGCGTCCTATGGCTACACCTTC. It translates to CASSIRTGASYGYTF.

The CDR3 region is CASSRSGDRETQYF. In nucleotides, the CDR3 is TGCGCCAGCAGCCGATCGGGGGACAGGGAGACCCAGTACTTC. The chain recombines TRBV4-1 with TRBJ2-5; TRBD1 matches 8 bases. V was clipped by 4 bases and J by 5 bases; unmatched bases: 6. The CDR3 is 14 residues long. Germline V gives CDR1 MGHRA, CDR2 YSYEKL.

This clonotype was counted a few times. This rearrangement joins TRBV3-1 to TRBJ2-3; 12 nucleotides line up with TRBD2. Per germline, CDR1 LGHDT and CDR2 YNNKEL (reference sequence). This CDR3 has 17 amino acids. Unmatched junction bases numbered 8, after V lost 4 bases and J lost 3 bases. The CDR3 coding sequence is TGTGCCAGCAGCCCCAGACTAGCGGGAGTAAGTACAGATACGCAGTATTTT. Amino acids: CASSPRLAGVSTDTQYF.

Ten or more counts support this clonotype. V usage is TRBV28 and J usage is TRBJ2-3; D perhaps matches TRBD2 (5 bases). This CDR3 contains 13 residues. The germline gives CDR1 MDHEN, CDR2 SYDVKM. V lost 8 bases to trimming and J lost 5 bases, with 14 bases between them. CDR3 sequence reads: CASGGGLVDTQYF. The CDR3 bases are TGTGCCAGCGGAGGCGGCCTTGTAGATACGCAGTATTTT.

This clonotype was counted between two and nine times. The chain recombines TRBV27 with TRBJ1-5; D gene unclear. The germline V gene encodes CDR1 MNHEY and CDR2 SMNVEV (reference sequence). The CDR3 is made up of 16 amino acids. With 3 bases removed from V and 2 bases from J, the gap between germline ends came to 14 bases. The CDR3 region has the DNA TGTGCCAGCAGTTTCTCGGGCAGCCATGGCAATCAGCCCCAGCATTTT. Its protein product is CASSFSGSHGNQPQHF.

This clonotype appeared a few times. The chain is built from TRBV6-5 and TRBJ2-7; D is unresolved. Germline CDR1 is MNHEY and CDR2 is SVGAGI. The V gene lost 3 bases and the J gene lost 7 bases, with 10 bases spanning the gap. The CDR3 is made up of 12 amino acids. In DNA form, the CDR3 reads TGTGCCAGCAGTTATTCGGCTGGAGAGCAGTACTTC. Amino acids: CASSYSAGEQYF.

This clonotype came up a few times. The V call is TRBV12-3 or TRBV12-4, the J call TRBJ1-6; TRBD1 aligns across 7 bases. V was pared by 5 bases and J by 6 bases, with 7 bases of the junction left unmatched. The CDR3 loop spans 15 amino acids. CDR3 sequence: CASSPPTGSNSPLHF. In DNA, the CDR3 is TGTGCCAGCAGTCCCCCGACAGGGTCTAATTCACCCCTCCACTTT.

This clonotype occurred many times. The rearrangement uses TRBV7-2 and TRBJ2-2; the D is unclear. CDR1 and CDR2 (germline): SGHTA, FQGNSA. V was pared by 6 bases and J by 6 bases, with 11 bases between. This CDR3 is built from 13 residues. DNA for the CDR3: TGTGCCAGCAGATCGAGTGGTCCCGGGGAGCTGTTTTTT. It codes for CASRSSGPGELFF.

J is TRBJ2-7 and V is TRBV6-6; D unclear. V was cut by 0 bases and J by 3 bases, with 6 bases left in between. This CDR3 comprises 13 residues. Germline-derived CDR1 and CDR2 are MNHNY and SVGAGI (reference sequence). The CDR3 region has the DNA TGTGCCAGCAGTTACTCAGCTAGCTACGAGCAGTACTTC. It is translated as CASSYSASYEQYF.

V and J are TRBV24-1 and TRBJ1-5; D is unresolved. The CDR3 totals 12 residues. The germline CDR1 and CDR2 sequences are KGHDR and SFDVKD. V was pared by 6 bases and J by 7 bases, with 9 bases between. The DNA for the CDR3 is TGTGCCACCAGTTTTGGGTACCAGCCCCAGCATTTT. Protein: CATSFGYQPQHF.

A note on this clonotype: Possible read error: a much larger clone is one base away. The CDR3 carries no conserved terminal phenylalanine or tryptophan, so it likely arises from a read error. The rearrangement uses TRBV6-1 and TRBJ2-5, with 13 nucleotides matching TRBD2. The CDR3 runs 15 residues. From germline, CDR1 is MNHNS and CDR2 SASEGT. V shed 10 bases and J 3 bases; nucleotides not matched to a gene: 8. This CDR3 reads CAITTGTSGKETQYL. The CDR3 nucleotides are TGTGCCATAACAACCGGGACTAGCGGGAAAGAGACCCAGTACCTC.

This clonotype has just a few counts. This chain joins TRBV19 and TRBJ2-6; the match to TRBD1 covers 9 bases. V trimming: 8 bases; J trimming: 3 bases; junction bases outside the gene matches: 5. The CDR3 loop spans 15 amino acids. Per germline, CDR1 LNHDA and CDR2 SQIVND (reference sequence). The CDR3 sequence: CASGQGMVGANVLTF. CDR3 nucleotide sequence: TGTGCCAGTGGACAGGGGATGGTTGGGGCCAACGTCCTGACTTTC.

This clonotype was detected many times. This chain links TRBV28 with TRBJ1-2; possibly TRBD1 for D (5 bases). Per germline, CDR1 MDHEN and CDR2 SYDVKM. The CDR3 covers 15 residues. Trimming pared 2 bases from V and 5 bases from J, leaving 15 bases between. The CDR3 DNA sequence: TGTGCCAGCAGTTTAAATGGGGGGAGGAATTATGGCTACACCTTC. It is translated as CASSLNGGRNYGYTF.